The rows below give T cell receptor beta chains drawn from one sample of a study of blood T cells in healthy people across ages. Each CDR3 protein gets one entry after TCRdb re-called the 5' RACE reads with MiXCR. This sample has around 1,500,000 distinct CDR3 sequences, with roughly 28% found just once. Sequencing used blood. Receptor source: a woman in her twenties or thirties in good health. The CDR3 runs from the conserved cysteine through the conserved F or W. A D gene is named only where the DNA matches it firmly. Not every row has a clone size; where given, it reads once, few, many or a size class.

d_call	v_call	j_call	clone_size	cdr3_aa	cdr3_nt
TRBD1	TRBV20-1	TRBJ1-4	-	CSARGDSLNEKLFF	TGCAGTGCTAGAGGGGACAGCCTTAATGAAAAACTGTTTTTT
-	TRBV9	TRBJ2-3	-	CASSRHTLTDTQYF	TGTGCCAGCAGCCGGCACACTCTCACCGATACGCAGTATTTT
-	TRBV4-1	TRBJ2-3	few	CASSQDGGLFGGRTDTQYF	TGCGCCAGCAGCCAAGATGGAGGGCTCTTCGGGGGTCGGACAGATACGCAGTATTTT
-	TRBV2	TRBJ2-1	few	CASEASDYNEQFF	TGTGCCAGCGAGGCTAGCGACTACAATGAGCAGTTCTTC
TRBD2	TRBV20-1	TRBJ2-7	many	CSARLAGRGGRFSYEQYF	TGCAGTGCTAGGCTTGCGGGCCGCGGCGGGAGATTCTCCTACGAGCAGTACTTC
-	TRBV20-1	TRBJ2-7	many	CSARDYKGRLEQYF	TGCAGTGCTAGAGATTATAAAGGGCGTCTCGAGCAGTACTTC
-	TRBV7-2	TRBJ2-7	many	CASSLGSDSYEQYF	TGTGCCAGCAGCTTAGGGAGTGACTCCTACGAGCAGTACTTC
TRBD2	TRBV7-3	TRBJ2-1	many	CASSPNPAGGSYNEQFF	TGTGCCAGCAGCCCAAACCCGGCGGGGGGATCCTACAATGAGCAGTTCTTC
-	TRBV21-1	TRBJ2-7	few	CASSKSLRDHYEQYF	TGTGCCAGCAGCAAGTCCTTAAGGGATCATTACGAGCAGTACTTC
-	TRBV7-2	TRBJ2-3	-	CASSRESTDTQYF	TGTGCCAGCAGCCGGGAGAGCACAGATACGCAGTATTTT
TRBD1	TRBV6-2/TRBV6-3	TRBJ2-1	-	CASSKSPGQGSYNEQFF	TGTGCCAGCAGTAAAAGCCCTGGACAGGGCTCCTACAATGAGCAGTTCTTC
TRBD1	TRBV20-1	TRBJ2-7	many	CSARVPFSPGGTGNEQYF	TGCAGTGCTAGAGTTCCCTTCTCCCCAGGCGGGACAGGGAACGAGCAGTACTTC
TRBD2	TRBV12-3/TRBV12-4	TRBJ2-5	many	CASSLSGTLGETQYF	TGTGCCAGCAGTTTAAGCGGGACCCTGGGGGAGACCCAGTACTTC
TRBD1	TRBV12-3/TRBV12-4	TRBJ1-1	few	CASSPDLQGVAFF	TGTGCCAGCAGTCCCGACCTACAGGGGGTTGCTTTCTTT
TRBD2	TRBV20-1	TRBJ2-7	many	CSALTSGRAYEQYF	TGCAGTGCTCTAACTAGCGGGAGGGCCTACGAGCAGTACTTC
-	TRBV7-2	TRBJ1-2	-	CTSSLANREIDYGYTF	TGTACCAGCAGCTTAGCGAATCGGGAGATAGACTATGGCTACACCTTC
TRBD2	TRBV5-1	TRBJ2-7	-	CASSFTLAGSSYEQYF	TGCGCCAGCAGCTTCACATTAGCGGGTTCCTCCTACGAGCAGTACTTC
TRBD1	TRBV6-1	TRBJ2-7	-	CASKTGQGLSYEQYF	TGTGCCAGCAAGACAGGACAGGGTCTTAGCTACGAGCAGTACTTC
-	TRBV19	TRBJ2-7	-	CASSTRGNPTYEQYF	TGTGCCAGTAGTACCCGGGGGAACCCCACCTACGAGCAGTACTTC
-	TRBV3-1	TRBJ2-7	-	CASSRSRRPEQYF	TGTGCCAGCAGCCGAAGCCGGCGTCCCGAGCAGTACTTC
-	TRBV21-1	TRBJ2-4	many	CASSKGGSGRADSKNIQYF	TGTGCCAGCAGCAAAGGAGGCAGCGGGAGGGCCGATTCCAAAAACATTCAGTACTTC
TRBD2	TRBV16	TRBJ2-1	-	CASSPNRLAGEKFF	TGTGCCAGCAGCCCCAACCGGCTAGCGGGGGAAAAGTTCTTC
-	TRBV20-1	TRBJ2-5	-	CSARGLSTEAQYF	TGCAGTGCTAGAGGGCTGTCGACGGAGGCCCAGTACTTC
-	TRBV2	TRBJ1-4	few	CASSEGAATNEKLFF	TGTGCCAGCAGTGAAGGGGCAGCAACTAATGAAAAACTGTTTTTT
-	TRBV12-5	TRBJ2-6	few	CASGSARTSGANVLTF	TGTGCTAGTGGTTCGGCCCGGACCTCTGGGGCCAACGTCCTGACTTTC
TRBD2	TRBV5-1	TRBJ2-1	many	CASSLVASGWGNEQFF	TGCGCCAGCAGCTTGGTGGCTAGCGGATGGGGGAATGAGCAGTTCTTC
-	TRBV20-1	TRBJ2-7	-	CSVPAGQVGYEQYF	TGCAGTGTGCCAGCGGGACAGGTTGGGTACGAGCAGTACTTC
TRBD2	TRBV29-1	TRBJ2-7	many	CSVKSAGAAAYEQYF	TGCAGCGTCAAAAGTGCGGGAGCGGCAGCCTACGAGCAGTACTTC
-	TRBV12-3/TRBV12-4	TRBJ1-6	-	CASVLGLQSSPLHF	TGTGCCAGCGTGTTAGGACTTCAATCTTCACCCCTCCACTTT
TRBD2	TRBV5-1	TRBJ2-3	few	CASSLPSGGGPDTQYF	TGCGCCAGCAGCTTGCCCAGCGGGGGGGGTCCAGATACGCAGTATTTT
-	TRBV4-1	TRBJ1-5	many	CASSQGGGGNQPQHF	TGTGCCAGCAGCCAAGGCGGGGGCGGGAATCAGCCCCAGCATTTT
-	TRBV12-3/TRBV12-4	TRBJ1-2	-	CASSNWYGYTF	TGTGCCAGCAGCAATTGGTATGGCTACACCTTC
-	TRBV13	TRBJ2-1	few	CTSSIRDWGDEQFF	TGTACCAGCAGCATCCGGGACTGGGGGGATGAGCAGTTCTTC